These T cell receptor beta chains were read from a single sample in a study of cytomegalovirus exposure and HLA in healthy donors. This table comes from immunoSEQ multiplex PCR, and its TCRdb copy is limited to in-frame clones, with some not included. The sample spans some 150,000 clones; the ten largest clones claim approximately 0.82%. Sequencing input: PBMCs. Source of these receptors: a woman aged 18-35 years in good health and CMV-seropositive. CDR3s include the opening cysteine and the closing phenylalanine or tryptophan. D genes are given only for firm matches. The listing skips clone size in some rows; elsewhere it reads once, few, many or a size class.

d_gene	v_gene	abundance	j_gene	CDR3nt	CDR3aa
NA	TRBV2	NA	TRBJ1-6	TGTGCCAGCAGTCAGCGAACCCATAATTCACCCCTCCACTTT	CASSQRTHNSPLHF
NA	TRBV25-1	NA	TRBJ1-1	TGTGCCAGCAGTGAATCCCGGGGGAGAAACACTGAAGCTTTCTTT	CASSESRGRNTEAFF
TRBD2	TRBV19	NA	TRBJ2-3	TGTGCCAGTAGCAGTCTAGCGGGGCTCACAGATACGCAGTATTTT	CASSSLAGLTDTQYF
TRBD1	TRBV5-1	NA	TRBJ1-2	TGCGCCAGCAGCAAGGACAGGTTAGGAAGCTATGGCTACACCTTC	CASSKDRLGSYGYTF
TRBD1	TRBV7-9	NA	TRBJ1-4	TGTGCCAGCAGCCCAGGGGGCCTATGGGAAAAACTGTTTTTT	CASSPGGLWEKLFF
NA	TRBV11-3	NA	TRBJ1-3	TGTGCCAGCAGCCCCCCTAAGGGTGGGGCGACCACCATATATTTT	CASSPPKGGATTIYF
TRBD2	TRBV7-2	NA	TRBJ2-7	TGTGCCAGCAGGGCGGGGGGCAGCTCCTACGAGCAGTACTTC	CASRAGGSSYEQYF
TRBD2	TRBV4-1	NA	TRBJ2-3	TGCGCCAGCAGCCAAGTAAGCGGGGCTGGGGATACGCAGTATTTT	CASSQVSGAGDTQYF
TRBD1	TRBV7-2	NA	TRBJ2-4	TGTGCCAGCAGCCCGACAGGGAACATTCAGTACTTC	CASSPTGNIQYF
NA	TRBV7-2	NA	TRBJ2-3	TGTGCCAGCAGCTATCTCTCTAGCACAGATACGCAGTATTTT	CASSYLSSTDTQYF
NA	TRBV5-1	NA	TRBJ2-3	TGCGCCAGCAGCGGAAAGACAGGTCCAGATACGCAGTATTTT	CASSGKTGPDTQYF
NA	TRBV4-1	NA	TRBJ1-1	TGCGCCAGCAGCGCACGGGGGGAAGCTTTCTTT	CASSARGEAFF
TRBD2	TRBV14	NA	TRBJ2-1	TGTGCCAGCAGCCAAGCGAGACTAGCGGGGTACGATGAGCAGTTCTTC	CASSQARLAGYDEQFF
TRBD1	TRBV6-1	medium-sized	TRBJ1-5	TGTGCCAGCCACCCCCCAGGGGGAGGCAATCAGCCCCAGCATTTT	CASHPPGGGNQPQHF
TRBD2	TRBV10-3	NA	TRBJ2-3	TGTGCCATCAGTGAGTCTACGGGAGGGCGGGATACGCAGTATTTT	CAISESTGGRDTQYF
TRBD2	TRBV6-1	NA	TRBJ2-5	TGTGCCAGCAGTGTCCTAGCGGGGGGACAAGAGACCCAGTACTTC	CASSVLAGGQETQYF
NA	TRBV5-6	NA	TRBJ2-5	TGTGCCAGCAGCATGCTTAACAGGGTCCAAGAGACCCAGTACTTC	CASSMLNRVQETQYF
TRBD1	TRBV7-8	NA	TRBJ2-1	TGTGCCAGCAGCCAAGCGGGGACAGGGAACAATGAGCAGTTCTTC	CASSQAGTGNNEQFF
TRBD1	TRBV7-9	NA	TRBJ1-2	TGTGCCAGCACCCCAAGGCCCCGGACAGGGTGGGAGGGCTATGGCTACACCTTC	CASTPRPRTGWEGYGYTF
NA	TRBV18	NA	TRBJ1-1	TGTGCCAGCTCACCATCGGTGAACACTGAAGCTTTCTTT	CASSPSVNTEAFF
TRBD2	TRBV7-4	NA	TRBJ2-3	TGTGCCAGCAGCCCCGGGGACTACCTAAGCACAGATACGCAGTATTTT	CASSPGDYLSTDTQYF
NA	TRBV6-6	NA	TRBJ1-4	TGTGCCAGCACCTCCAGAGGAGGAACTAATGAAAAACTGTTTTTT	CASTSRGGTNEKLFF
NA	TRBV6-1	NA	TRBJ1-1	TGTGCCAGCACCGAACGGCGACAGAACACTGAAGCTTTCTTT	CASTERRQNTEAFF
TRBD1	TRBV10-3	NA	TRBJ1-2	TGTGCCATCAGTGAGTCCGCAGGGGGCGTCTATGGCTACACCTTC	CAISESAGGVYGYTF
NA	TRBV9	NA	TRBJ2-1	TGTGCCAGCAGCGTAGCCCCCATGCATGCGGAACTTTACAATGAGCAGTTCTTC	CASSVAPMHAELYNEQFF
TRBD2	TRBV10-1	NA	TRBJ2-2	TGCGCCAGCACGGGGGGAACGAACACCGGGGAGCTGTTTTTT	CASTGGTNTGELFF
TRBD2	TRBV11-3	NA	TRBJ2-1	TGTGCCAGCAGCTTGGGACTAGCGGGAGGAGGGGAGCAGTTCTTC	CASSLGLAGGGEQFF
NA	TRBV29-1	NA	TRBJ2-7	TGCAGCGTGGATGACAGCTACGAGCAGTACTTC	CSVDDSYEQYF
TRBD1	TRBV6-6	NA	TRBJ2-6	TGTGCCAGCAGTCTTGGGACAGCCGGGGCCAACGTCCTGACTTTC	CASSLGTAGANVLTF
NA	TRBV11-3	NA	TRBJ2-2	TGTGCCACCGGTGATCCAGGCGAGAGTTACACCGGGGAGCTGTTTTTT	CATGDPGESYTGELFF
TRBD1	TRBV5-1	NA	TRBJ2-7	TGCGCCAGCAGCCTGGGACAGTGGGCGTTATACGAGCAGTACTTC	CASSLGQWALYEQYF
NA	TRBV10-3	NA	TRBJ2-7	TGTGCCTCCGCACGGAGGGCGGACCTCGAGCAGTACTTC	CASARRADLEQYF
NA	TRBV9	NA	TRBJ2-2	TGTGCCAGCAATAAAGGCTTTACGGGCACCGGGGAGCTGTTTTTT	CASNKGFTGTGELFF
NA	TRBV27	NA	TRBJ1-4	TGTGCCAGCAGTCTGGAGGCCAATGAAAAACTGTTTTTT	CASSLEANEKLFF
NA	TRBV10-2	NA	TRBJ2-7	TGCGCCAGCATCCCAGGGGTTTCCTACGAGCAGTACTTC	CASIPGVSYEQYF
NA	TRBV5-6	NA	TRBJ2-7	TGTGCCAGCAGGGGGGGACTGGATGCCTACGAGCAGTACTTC	CASRGGLDAYEQYF
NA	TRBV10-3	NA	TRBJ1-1	TGTGCCATCAGTGAGTCGACGGGGAACACTGAAGCTTTCTTT	CAISESTGNTEAFF
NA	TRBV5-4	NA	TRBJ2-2	TGTGCCAGCAGCTTGGCCAGAGGAGAGAACACCGGGGAGCTGTTTTTT	CASSLARGENTGELFF
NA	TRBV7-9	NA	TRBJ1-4	TGTGCCAGCAGCGGTCAGACGAGGGGGGAAAAACTGTTTTTT	CASSGQTRGEKLFF
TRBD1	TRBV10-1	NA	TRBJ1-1	TGCGCCAGCAGTGAGAGGACAGGGGATGAAGCTTTCTTT	CASSERTGDEAFF
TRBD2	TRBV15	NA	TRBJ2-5	TGTGCCACCAGCAGCGGACTAGTATCTGGAGAGACCCAGTACTTC	CATSSGLVSGETQYF
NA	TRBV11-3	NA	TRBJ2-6	TGTGCCAGCAGCCCCGGAGTGGCCGGGGCCAACGTCCTGACTTTC	CASSPGVAGANVLTF
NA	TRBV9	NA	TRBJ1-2	TGTGCCAGCAGCGAACAGGGTGGGCCTGTGAACTATGGCTACACCTTC	CASSEQGGPVNYGYTF
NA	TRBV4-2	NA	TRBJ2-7	TGTGCCAGCAGCCAAGATCAGGGTCTTTACGAGCAGTACTTC	CASSQDQGLYEQYF
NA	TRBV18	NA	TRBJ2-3	TGTGCCAGCTCATCCGCCGCCAGGAGCACAGATACGCAGTATTTT	CASSSAARSTDTQYF
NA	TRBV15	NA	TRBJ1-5	TGTGCCACCAGCAGAGGGACCACAGGGAATCAGCCCCAGCATTTT	CATSRGTTGNQPQHF
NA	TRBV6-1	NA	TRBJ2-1	TGTGCCATCCTCAGGGCTTCCTACAATGAGCAGTTCTTC	CAILRASYNEQFF
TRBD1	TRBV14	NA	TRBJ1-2	TGTGCCAGCAGCCAAGGGACAGGGGGCTTCTATGGCTACACCTTC	CASSQGTGGFYGYTF
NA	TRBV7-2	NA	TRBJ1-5	TGTGCCAGCAGCGGTTATTCAGGGGTTACGCAGCCCCAGCATTTT	CASSGYSGVTQPQHF
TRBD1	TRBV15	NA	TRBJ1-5	TGTGCCACCAGCCAGGACAGGGGGAGACAGCCCCAGCATTTT	CATSQDRGRQPQHF
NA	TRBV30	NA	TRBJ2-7	TGTGCCTGGACCCCCCGATCGGGGGAGCAGTACTTC	CAWTPRSGEQYF
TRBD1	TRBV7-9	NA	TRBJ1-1	TGTGCCAGCAGCCCGGGACAGGGCGGGGAGGCTTTCTTT	CASSPGQGGEAFF
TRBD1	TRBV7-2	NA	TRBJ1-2	TGTGCCAGCAGCTTAGACAGGGGAGGCTACACCTTC	CASSLDRGGYTF
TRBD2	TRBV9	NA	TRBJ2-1	TGTGCCAGCAGCGTACTAGCGGGGGGGCTTCGGGCTGAGCAGTTCTTC	CASSVLAGGLRAEQFF